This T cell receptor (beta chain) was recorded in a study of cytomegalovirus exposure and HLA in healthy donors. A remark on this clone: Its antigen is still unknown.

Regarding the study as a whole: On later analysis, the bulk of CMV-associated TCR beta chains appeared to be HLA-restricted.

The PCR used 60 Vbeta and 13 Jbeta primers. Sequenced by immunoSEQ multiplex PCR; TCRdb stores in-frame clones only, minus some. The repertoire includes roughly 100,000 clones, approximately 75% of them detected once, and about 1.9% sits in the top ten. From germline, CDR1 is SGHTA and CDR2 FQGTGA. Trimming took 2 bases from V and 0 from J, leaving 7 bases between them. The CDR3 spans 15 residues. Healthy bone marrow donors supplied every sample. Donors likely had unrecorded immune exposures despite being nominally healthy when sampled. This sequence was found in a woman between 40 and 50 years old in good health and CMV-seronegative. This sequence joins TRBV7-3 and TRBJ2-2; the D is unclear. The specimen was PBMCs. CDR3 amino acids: CASSLVSANTGELFF. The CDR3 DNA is TGTGCCAGCAGCTTAGTTTCGGCGAACACCGGGGAGCTGTTTTTT.